These 13 T cell receptor beta chains share one sample of origin, sequenced in a study of identical twins. Each CDR3 protein is one row after TCRdb ran MiXCR on the 5' RACE reads. Among just over 500,000 distinct CDR3 sequences listed, less than 25% were seen once. A further study also used this sample, focusing on T cells expressing NK-cell markers.

The sequenced sample consisted of CD4+ T cells sorted from blood. The receptors stem from a woman between 18 and 29 years old in good health.

The chain uses TRBV20-1 and TRBJ2-3, with D possibly matching TRBD2 (6 bases). The CDR3 loop spans 14 amino acids. The V and J ends lost 2 bases and 2 bases respectively, with 11 bases between them. Looked up from germline, CDR1 is DFQATT and CDR2 is SNEGSKA (reference sequence). The CDR3 sequence: CSARFWRATDTQYF. The CDR3 region has the DNA TGCAGTGCTAGATTTTGGAGGGCCACAGATACGCAGTATTTT.

This clonotype was detected only a few times. The rearrangement uses TRBV29-1 and TRBJ1-1; D gene unclear. In germline, CDR1 is SQVTM, CDR2 ANQGSEA. V was pared by 5 bases and J by 0 bases, with 7 bases between. This CDR3 spans 12 amino acids. This CDR3 is CSVLSMNTEAFF. The CDR3 nucleotides read TGCAGCGTTCTGAGCATGAACACTGAAGCTTTCTTT.

The table lists this clonotype with a few counts. The chain joins TRBV9 to TRBJ1-4; D is unresolved. The V end was cut by 2 bases, the J end by 0 bases, with 8 bases between. This CDR3 has 15 amino acids. Germline V CDR1 and CDR2: SGDLS, YYNGEE. The CDR3 sequence: CASSVSISTNEKLFF. The CDR3 DNA reads TGTGCCAGCAGCGTGAGCATCTCAACTAATGAAAAACTGTTTTTT.

The V call is TRBV29-1, the J call TRBJ1-1; D call uncertain. The CDR3 totals 12 residues. Looked up from germline, CDR1 is SQVTM and CDR2 is ANQGSEA. V was clipped by 3 bases and J by 7 bases, with 12 bases between them. The CDR3 is CSVDYGIDEAFF. The DNA of the CDR3 is TGCAGCGTTGATTACGGGATCGATGAAGCTTTCTTT.

This chain connects TRBV4-1 to TRBJ2-2; TRBD1 agrees at 7 bases. This CDR3 region has 14 residues. Germline loops: CDR1 MGHRA, CDR2 YSYEKL. J lost 5 bases, V lost 2 bases, and 2 bases had no gene match. CDR3 bases: TGCGCCAGCAGCCAACCAGGGGGAACCGGGGAGCTGTTTTTT. Its protein is CASSQPGGTGELFF.

This clonotype was detected once. V and J are TRBV20-1 and TRBJ2-3; no clear D. CDR1 DFQATT and CDR2 SNEGSKA come from the germline V gene (reference sequence). Trimming took off 3 bases at V and 0 bases at J, with 10 bases between the two ends. The CDR3 contains 14 residues. The CDR3 DNA follows: TGCAGTGCTAGGCTAGGACCAAGCACAGATACGCAGTATTTT. Protein sequence: CSARLGPSTDTQYF.

The chain joins TRBV18 to TRBJ2-3, with 11 bases lining up with TRBD2. V shed 6 bases and J 0 bases; nucleotides not matched to a gene: 11. Germline V gene data show CDR1 as KGHSH and CDR2 as LQKENI. The CDR3 has 18 amino acids. The CDR3 loop reads CASSLRTSGGRSTDTQYF. The CDR3 region has the DNA TGTGCCAGCTCCCTCCGTACTAGCGGGGGCCGTAGCACAGATACGCAGTATTTT.

J is TRBJ1-5 and V is TRBV5-5, with TRBD1 matching over 12 bases. Germline trimming cut 3 bases from V and 7 bases from J; bases unmatched to any gene: 8. CDR1 is SGHKS, CDR2 YYEKEE, per germline (reference sequence). This CDR3 spans 16 amino acids. The DNA for the CDR3 is TGTGCCAGCAGCTGGGGACAGGGGGCAGCTCGGCAGCCCCAGCATTTT. Residues: CASSWGQGAARQPQHF.

This clonotype was picked up a small number of times. The DNA for the CDR3 is TGTGCCAGCTCACCAGCGTCCAATGAGCAGTTCTTC. Translation: CASSPASNEQFF. The genes are TRBV18 and TRBJ2-1, with no clear D. The V end lost 2 bases, the J end lost 6 bases, and 5 bases lay between the germline ends. Germline CDR1 and CDR2: KGHSH and LQKENI. The CDR3 contains 12 residues.

The chain couples TRBV5-1 to TRBJ2-1, with D tentatively TRBD1 (5 bases). The germline V gene has CDR1 SGHRS and CDR2 YFSETQ. This CDR3 is 15 amino acids long. With 2 bases removed from V and 4 bases from J, the gap between germline ends came to 13 bases. CDR3 DNA sequence: TGCGCCAGCAGCTTAGAGACAGCCCTATACAATGAGCAGTTCTTC. This translates into CASSLETALYNEQFF.

The table lists this clonotype with a count of one. V is TRBV3-1 and J is TRBJ1-4, with TRBD1 identical over 9 bases. CDR3 length: 14 amino acids. Germline assignment: CDR1 LGHDT and CDR2 YNNKEL (reference sequence). J was trimmed by 8 bases and V by 4 bases; bases with no gene match: 5. The CDR3 sequence is CASSLGTGMEKLFF. CDR3 coding DNA: TGTGCCAGCAGCCTTGGGACAGGGATGGAAAAACTGTTTTTT.

The chain employs TRBV6-2 or TRBV6-3 and TRBJ2-5; D possibly matches TRBD1 or TRBD2 (5 bases each). From germline, CDR1 is MNHEY and CDR2 SVGEGT. This CDR3 has 17 residues. V lost 2 bases, J lost 0 bases, and 16 bases lay in between. In DNA, the CDR3 is TGTGCCAGCAGTTACAGCCGGGAAACAGGTTACCAAGAGACCCAGTACTTC. Protein product: CASSYSRETGYQETQYF.

The table lists this clonotype with a few counts. The chain carries TRBV20-1 and TRBJ2-7; 11 bases align to TRBD2. The V gene's germline CDR1 is DFQATT and CDR2 SNEGSKA (reference sequence). V dropped 3 bases and J dropped 0; count of bases not matched to a gene: 7. The CDR3 spans 16 residues. The CDR3 region is CSASPIAGGSSYEQYF. The CDR3 nucleotides read TGCAGTGCTAGTCCCATAGCGGGAGGGAGCTCCTACGAGCAGTACTTC.